This note documents a single TCR beta chain sequence. Its antigen is currently unknown. The CDR3 sequence is 16 residues long. This sample was taken from a study of T cell responses to AZD1222 COVID-19 vaccine. Study outcomes and limitations: Clonal diversity may have been underestimated in mostly white British donors.

Assay: immunoSEQ multiplex PCR; the TCRdb copy retains only in-frame clones and omits some. The sample consists of 90,000 to 150,000 clones, 88% of them appearing once. Sequenced here: peripheral blood, sampled 28 days after the second AZD1222 dose. The source of this sequence is an adult who received the AZD1222 COVID-19 vaccine. This sequence joins TRBV21-1 and TRBJ2-3; no check of the table's D call, TRBD2, against the DNA was made. TRBV21-1 is a documented pseudogene. CDR3 coding DNA: TGTGCCAGCAGCCTGTGCCTGCGGGGGTGCACAGATACGCAGTATTTT. This encodes CASSLCLRGCTDTQYF.